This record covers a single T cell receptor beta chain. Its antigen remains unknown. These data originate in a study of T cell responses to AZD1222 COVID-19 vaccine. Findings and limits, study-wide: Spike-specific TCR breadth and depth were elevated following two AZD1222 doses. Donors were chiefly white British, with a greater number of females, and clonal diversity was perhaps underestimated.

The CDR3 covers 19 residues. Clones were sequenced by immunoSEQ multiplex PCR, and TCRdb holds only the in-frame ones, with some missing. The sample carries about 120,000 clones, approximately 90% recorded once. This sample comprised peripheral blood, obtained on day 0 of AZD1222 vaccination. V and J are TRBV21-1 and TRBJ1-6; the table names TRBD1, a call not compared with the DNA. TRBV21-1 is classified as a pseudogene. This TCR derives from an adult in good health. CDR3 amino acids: CASSKEIADRVFFNSPLHF. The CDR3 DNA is TGTGCCAGCAGCAAAGAAATTGCGGACAGGGTGTTCTTTAATTCACCCCTCCACTTT.